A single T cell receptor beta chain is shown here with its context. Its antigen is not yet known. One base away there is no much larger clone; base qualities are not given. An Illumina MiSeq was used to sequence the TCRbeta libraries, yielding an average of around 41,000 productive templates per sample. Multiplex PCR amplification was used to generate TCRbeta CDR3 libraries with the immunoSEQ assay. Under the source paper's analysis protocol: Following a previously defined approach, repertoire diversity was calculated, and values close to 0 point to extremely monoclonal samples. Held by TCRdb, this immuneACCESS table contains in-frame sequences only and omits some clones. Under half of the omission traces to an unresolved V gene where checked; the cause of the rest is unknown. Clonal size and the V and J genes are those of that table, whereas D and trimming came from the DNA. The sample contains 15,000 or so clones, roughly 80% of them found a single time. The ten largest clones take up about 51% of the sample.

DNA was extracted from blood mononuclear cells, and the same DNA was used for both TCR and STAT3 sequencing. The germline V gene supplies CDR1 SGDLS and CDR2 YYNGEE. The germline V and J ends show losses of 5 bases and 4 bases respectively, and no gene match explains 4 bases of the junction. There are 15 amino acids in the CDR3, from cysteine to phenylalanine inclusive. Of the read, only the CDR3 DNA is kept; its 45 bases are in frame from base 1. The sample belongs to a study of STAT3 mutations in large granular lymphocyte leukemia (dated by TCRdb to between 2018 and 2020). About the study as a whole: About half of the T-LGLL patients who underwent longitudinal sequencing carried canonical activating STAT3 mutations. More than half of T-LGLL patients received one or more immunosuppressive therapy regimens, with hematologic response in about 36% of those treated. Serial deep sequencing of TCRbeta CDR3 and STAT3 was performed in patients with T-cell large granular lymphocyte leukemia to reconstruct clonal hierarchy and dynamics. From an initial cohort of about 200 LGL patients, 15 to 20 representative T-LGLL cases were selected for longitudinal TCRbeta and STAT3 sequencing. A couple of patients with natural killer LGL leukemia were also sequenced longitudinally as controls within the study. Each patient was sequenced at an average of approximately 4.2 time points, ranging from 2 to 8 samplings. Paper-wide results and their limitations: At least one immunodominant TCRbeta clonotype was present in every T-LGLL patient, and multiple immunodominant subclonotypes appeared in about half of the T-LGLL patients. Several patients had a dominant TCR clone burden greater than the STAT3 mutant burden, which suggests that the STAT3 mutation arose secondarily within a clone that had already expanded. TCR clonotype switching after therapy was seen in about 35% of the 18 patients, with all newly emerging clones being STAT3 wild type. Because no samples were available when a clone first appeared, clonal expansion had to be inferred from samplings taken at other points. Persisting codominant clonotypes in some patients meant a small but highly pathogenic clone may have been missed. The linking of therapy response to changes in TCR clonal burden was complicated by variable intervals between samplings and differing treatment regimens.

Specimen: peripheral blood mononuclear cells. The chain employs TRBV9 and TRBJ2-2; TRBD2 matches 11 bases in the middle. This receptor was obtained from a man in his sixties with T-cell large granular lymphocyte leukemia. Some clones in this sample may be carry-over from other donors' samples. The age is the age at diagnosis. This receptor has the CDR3 CASSSGRAVTGELFF. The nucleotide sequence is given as TGTGCCAGCAGTAGCGGGAGGGCCGTCACCGGGGAGCTGTTTTTT. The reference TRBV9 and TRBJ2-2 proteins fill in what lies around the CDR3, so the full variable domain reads DSGVTQTPKHLITATGQRVTLRCSPRSGDLSVYWYQQSLDQGLQFLIQYYNGEERAKGNILERFSAQQFPDLHSELNLSSLELGDSALYFCASSSGRAVTGELFFGEGSRLTVL.